This T cell receptor beta chain came from a study of cytomegalovirus exposure and HLA in healthy donors. Study-wide results and limits: In a later analysis, roughly 17,000 TCR beta sequences were associated with HLA alleles at 0.05 false discovery rate.

It was with 60 Vbeta and 13 Jbeta primers that the PCR ran. Profiled with immunoSEQ multiplex PCR; TCRdb holds only in-frame clones, not every one. The table has about 83,000 clones, more than 80% seen once. Comment on this clone: Its antigen remains unknown.

This TCR came from a woman aged 30 to 39 in good health and CMV-seronegative. The sequenced sample consisted of PBMCs.

As DNA, the CDR3 is TGTGCCAGCAGCTTTACAGGCGGAGACACCATATATTTT. Its protein product is CASSFTGGDTIYF. This chain joins TRBV5-5 and TRBJ1-3, with D tentatively TRBD1 (5 bases). Germline CDR1 reads SGHKS; CDR2 reads YYEKEE (reference sequence). Trimming cost V 2 bases and J 8 bases, with 11 bases left between them. CDR3 length: 13 residues.